The clone carrying this T cell receptor beta chain was detected many times. The sample originates from a study of molecular identifiers for immune sequencing clone quantification. The CDR3 extends over 15 amino acids. Germline assignment: CDR1 SGHVS and CDR2 FQNEAQ. The V and J ends lost 1 base and 2 bases respectively, with 9 bases between them. Using 10%, 30% or 50% RNA, naive CD8 libraries were derived from around 20,000 to 1,000,000 sorted cells. Isolation of naive CD8 T cells was achieved by sorting on a CD8+CD4-CCR7+CD45RA+ phenotype. Using its own MiXCR run on the PCR reads, TCRdb lists one record per CDR3 protein. The repertoire holds 40,000 to 65,000 distinct CDR3 sequences, with more than 35% as singletons.

The chain combines TRBV7-8 with TRBJ2-1; D is perhaps TRBD1 (6 bases). The sample consisted of naive CD8+ T cells from blood, with Jurkat cell RNA spiked in. Subset defined: FACS-sorted CD8+CD4-CCR7+CD45RA+ naive T cells. The TCR originated in a human donor in good health. Some libraries in this study had Jurkat cell RNA spiked in. This CDR3 is CASSLDGTPYNEQFF. In nucleotides, the CDR3 is TGTGCCAGCAGCTTAGACGGGACACCCTACAATGAGCAGTTCTTC.